This T cell receptor (beta chain) emerged from a study of OX40 agonist ivuxolimab in advanced cancers. This CDR3 is 15 amino acids long. Germline-derived CDR1 and CDR2 are SGHTA and FQGNSA. V was cut by 1 base and J by 2 bases, with 12 bases left in between. The data were produced by immunoSEQ multiplex PCR, yet TCRdb's version contains in-frame clones alone and is incomplete. Of approximately 84,000 clones listed, about 90% are singletons. This sequence originates from an adult with an advanced solid tumor such as melanoma, head and neck, liver or kidney cancer. Material: CD4+ or CD8+ T cells sorted from blood, obtained in a trial of the OX40 agonist ivuxolimab. The chain joins TRBV7-2 to TRBJ2-7; D uncertain. CDR3 bases: TGTGCCAGCAGCTTAGTTAAGGCGGCCACCTACGAGCAGTACTTC. Translated, it gives CASSLVKAATYEQYF.